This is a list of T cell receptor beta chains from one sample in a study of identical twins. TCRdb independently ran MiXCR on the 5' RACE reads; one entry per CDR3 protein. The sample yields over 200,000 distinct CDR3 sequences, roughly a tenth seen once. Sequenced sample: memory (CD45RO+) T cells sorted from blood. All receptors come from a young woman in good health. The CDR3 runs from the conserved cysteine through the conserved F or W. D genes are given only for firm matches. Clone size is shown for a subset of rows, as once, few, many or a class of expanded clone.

CDR3 DNA: TGTGCCAGCTCCCGGCGGGAGGGGGCTGAAGCTTTCTTT
CDR3 protein: CASSRREGAEAFF
J gene: TRBJ1-1
D gene: -
V gene: TRBV27
clone size: few

CDR3 DNA: TGCAGTGCTAGAGAACAGGGTTCATACAATGAGCAGTTCTTC
CDR3 protein: CSAREQGSYNEQFF
J gene: TRBJ2-1
D gene: -
V gene: TRBV20-1
clone size: -

CDR3 DNA: -
CDR3 protein: CATSVGGGAPNF
J gene: TRBJ1-2
D gene: -
V gene: TRBV24-1
clone size: few

CDR3 DNA: TGTGCCAGCAGTCAAATAAACCAGGGCAATGAGCAGTTCTTC
CDR3 protein: CASSQINQGNEQFF
J gene: TRBJ2-1
D gene: -
V gene: TRBV12-3/TRBV12-4
clone size: few

CDR3 DNA: TGTGCCAGCAGTTACAGATATGGCGGGAGGGCCATTGGCCAAGAGACCCAGTACTTC
CDR3 protein: CASSYRYGGRAIGQETQYF
J gene: TRBJ2-5
D gene: TRBD2
V gene: TRBV6-2/TRBV6-3
clone size: few

CDR3 DNA: TGCGCCAGCAGCTTGAATTGGCGATCCGAGCAGTACTTC
CDR3 protein: CASSLNWRSEQYF
J gene: TRBJ2-7
D gene: -
V gene: TRBV5-1
clone size: few

CDR3 DNA: TGTGCCAGCAGCTTGGAAGGGGGAGGTTTCTCCGAGCAGTACTTC
CDR3 protein: CASSLEGGGFSEQYF
J gene: TRBJ2-7
D gene: -
V gene: TRBV5-5
clone size: -

CDR3 DNA: TGTGCCATCAGCCCCGACAGGGATCAGCCCCAGCATTTT
CDR3 protein: CAISPDRDQPQHF
J gene: TRBJ1-5
D gene: TRBD1
V gene: TRBV10-3
clone size: many

CDR3 DNA: TGTGCCACCAGGCCGAGTAACCAAGAGACCCAGTACTTC
CDR3 protein: CATRPSNQETQYF
J gene: TRBJ2-5
D gene: -
V gene: TRBV15
clone size: many

CDR3 DNA: TGTGCCAGCAGTTCCGCGTTTGCGGGAACTCGCAATGAGCAGTTCTTC
CDR3 protein: CASSSAFAGTRNEQFF
J gene: TRBJ2-1
D gene: -
V gene: TRBV6-2/TRBV6-3
clone size: -

CDR3 DNA: TGTGCCAGCACATTGAACACTGAAGCTTTCTTT
CDR3 protein: CASTLNTEAFF
J gene: TRBJ1-1
D gene: -
V gene: TRBV2
clone size: many